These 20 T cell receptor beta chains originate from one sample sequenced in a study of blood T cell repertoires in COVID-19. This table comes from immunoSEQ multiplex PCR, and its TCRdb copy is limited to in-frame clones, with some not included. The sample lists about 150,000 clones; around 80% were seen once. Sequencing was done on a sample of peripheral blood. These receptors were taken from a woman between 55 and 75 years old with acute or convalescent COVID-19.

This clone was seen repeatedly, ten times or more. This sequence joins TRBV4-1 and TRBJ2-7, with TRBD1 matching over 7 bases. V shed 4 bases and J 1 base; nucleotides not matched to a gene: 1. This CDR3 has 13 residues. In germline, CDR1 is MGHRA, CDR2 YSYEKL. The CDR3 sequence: CASSPGGSYEQYF. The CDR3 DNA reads TGCGCCAGCAGCCCAGGGGGTTCCTACGAGCAGTACTTC.

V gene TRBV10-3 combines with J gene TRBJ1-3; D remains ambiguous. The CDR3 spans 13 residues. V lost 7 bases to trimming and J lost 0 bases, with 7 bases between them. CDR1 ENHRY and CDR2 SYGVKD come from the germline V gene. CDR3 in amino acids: CAITSSSGNTIYF. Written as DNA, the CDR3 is TGTGCCATCACTAGCTCCTCTGGAAACACCATATATTTT.

CDR3 nucleotides: TGTGCCAGTAGTAGGGGACAGGCTAACACTGAAGCTTTCTTT. This codes for CASSRGQANTEAFF. The chain combines TRBV19 with TRBJ1-1, with 8 positions matching TRBD1. V shed 4 bases and J 2 bases; nucleotides not matched to a gene: 3. CDR1 and CDR2 from the germline V gene are LNHDA and SQIVND (reference sequence). This CDR3 spans 14 amino acids.

In DNA form, the CDR3 reads TGCGCCAGCAGCTACCGGGACAGGGTATCTGGAAACACCATATATTTT. Translation gives CASSYRDRVSGNTIYF. The chain employs TRBV5-1 and TRBJ1-3; 9 nucleotides agree with TRBD1. The CDR3 totals 16 residues. V shed 3 bases and J 1 base; nucleotides not matched to a gene: 5. Germline V gene data show CDR1 as SGHRS and CDR2 as YFSETQ.

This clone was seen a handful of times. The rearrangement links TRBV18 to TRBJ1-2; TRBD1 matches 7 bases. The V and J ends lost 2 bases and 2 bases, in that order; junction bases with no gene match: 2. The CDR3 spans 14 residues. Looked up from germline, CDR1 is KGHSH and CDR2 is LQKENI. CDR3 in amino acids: CASSPDRENYGYTF. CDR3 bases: TGTGCCAGCTCACCAGACAGGGAAAACTATGGCTACACCTTC.

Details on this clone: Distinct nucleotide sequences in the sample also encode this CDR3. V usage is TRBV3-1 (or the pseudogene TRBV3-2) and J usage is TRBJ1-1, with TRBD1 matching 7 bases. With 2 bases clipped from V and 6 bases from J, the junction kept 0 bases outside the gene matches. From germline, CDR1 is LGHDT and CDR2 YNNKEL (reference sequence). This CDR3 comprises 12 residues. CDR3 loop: CASSQTGAEAFF. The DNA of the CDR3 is TGTGCCAGCAGCCAAACAGGGGCTGAAGCTTTCTTT.

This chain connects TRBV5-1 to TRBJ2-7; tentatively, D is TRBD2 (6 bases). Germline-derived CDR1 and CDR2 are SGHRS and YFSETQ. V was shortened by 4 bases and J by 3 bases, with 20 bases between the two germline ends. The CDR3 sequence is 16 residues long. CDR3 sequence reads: CASSISGPRGIYEQYF. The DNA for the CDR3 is TGCGCCAGCAGCATCTCGGGGCCCCGGGGGATCTACGAGCAGTACTTC.

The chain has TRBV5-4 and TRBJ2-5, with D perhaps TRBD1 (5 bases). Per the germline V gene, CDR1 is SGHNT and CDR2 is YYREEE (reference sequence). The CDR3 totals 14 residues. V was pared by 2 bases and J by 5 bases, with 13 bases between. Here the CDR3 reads CASSFKGEGETQYF. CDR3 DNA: TGTGCCAGCAGCTTTAAAGGGGAAGGGGAGACCCAGTACTTC. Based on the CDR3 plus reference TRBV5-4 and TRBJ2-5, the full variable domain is ETGVTQSPTHLIKTRGQQVTLRCSSQSGHNTVSWYQQALGQGPQFIFQYYREEENGRGNFPPRFSGLQFPNYSSELNVNALELDDSALYLCASSFKGEGETQYFGPGTRLLVL.

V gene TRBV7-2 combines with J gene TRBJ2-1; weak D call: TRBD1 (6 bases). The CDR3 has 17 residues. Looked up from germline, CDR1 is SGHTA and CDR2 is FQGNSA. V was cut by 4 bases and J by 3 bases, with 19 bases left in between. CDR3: CASSSVGRGLLYNEQFF. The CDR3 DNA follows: TGTGCCAGCAGCTCCGTAGGCAGGGGCCTCCTCTACAATGAGCAGTTCTTC.

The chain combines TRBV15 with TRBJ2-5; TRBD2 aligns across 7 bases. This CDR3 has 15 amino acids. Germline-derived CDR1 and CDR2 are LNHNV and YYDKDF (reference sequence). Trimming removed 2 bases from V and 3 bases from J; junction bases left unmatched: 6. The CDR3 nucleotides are TGTGCCACCAGCAGACTTCTGGGAGGGAAAGAGACCCAGTACTTC. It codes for CATSRLLGGKETQYF. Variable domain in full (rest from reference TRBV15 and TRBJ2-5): DAMVIQNPRYQVTQFGKPVTLSCSQTLNHNVMYWYQQKSSQAPKLLFHYYDKDFNNEADTPDNFQSRRPNTSFCFLDIRSPGLGDTAMYLCATSRLLGGKETQYFGPGTRLLVL.

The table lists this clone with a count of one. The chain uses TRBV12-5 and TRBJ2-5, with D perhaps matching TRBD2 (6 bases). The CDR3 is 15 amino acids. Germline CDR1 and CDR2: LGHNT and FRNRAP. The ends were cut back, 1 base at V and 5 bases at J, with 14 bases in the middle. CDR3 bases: TGTGCTAGTGGTTTGGGGACTACCACGGGGGAGACCCAGTACTTC. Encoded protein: CASGLGTTTGETQYF.

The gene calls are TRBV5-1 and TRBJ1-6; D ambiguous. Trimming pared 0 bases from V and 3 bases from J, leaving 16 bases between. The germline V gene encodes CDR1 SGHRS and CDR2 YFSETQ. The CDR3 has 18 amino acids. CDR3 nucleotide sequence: TGCGCCAGCAGCTTGGCCCCGAGGGAGGGCTACTATAATTCACCCCTCCACTTT. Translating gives CASSLAPREGYYNSPLHF.

In nucleotides, the CDR3 is TGTGCCAGCAGCTTAGCGCCGTTCTCGGGGGGCGAGCAGTACTTC. Its protein is CASSLAPFSGGEQYF. The chain joins TRBV7-9 to TRBJ2-7; 7 bases are shared with TRBD2. The CDR3 sequence is 15 residues long. Germline lookup yields CDR1 SEHNR and CDR2 FQNEAQ (reference sequence). Losses at the gene ends were 0 bases for V and 6 bases for J; bases not matched to a gene: 8.

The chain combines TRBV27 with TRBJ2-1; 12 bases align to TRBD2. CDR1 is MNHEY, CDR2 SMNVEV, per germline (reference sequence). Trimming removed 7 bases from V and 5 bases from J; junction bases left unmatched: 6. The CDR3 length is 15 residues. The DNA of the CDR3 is TGTGCCAGCACCCTGACTAGCGGGGGCAACAATGAGCAGTTCTTC. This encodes CASTLTSGGNNEQFF.

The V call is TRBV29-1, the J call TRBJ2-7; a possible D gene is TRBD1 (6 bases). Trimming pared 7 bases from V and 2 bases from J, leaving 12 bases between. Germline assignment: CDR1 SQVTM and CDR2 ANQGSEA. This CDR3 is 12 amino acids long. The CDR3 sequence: CSASRGTYEQYF. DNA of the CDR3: TGCAGCGCGTCCAGGGGCACCTACGAGCAGTACTTC.

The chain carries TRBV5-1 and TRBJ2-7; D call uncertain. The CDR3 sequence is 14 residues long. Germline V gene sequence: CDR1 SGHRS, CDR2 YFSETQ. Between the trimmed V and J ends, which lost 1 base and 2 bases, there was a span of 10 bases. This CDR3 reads CASSLRVSAYEQYF. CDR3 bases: TGCGCCAGCAGCTTGCGCGTCTCGGCCTACGAGCAGTACTTC. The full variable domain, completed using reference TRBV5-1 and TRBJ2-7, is KAGVTQTPRYLIKTRGQQVTLSCSPISGHRSVSWYQQTPGQGLQFLFEYFSETQRNKGNFPGRFSGRQFSNSRSEMNVSTLELGDSALYLCASSLRVSAYEQYFGPGTRLTVT.

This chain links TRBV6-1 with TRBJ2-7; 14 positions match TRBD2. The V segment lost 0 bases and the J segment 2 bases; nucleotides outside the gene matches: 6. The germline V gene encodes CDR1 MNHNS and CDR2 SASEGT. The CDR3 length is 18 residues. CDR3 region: CASSEATSGGAMAYEQYF. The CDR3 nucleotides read TGTGCCAGCAGTGAAGCGACTAGCGGGGGGGCCATGGCCTACGAGCAGTACTTC.

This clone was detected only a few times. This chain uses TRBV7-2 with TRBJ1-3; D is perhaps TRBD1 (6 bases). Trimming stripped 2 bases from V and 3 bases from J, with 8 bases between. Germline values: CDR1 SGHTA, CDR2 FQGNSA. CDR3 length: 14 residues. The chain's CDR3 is CASSLNRVGNTIYF. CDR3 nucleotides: TGTGCCAGCAGCTTAAACAGGGTTGGAAACACCATATATTTT.

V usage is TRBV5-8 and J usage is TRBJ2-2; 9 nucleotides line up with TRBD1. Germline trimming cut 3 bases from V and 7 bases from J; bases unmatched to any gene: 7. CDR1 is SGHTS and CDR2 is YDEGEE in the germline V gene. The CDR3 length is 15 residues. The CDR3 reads CASSSGTGNFGELFF. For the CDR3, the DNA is TGTGCCAGCAGCTCCGGGACAGGGAATTTCGGGGAGCTGTTTTTT.

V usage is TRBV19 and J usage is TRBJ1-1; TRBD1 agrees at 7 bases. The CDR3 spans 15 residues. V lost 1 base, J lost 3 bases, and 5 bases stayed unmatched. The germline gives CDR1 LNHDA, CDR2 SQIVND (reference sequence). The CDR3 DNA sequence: TGTGCCAGTAGTATAGTTAAGGGGGCAGACACTGAAGCTTTCTTT. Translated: CASSIVKGADTEAFF.